This TCR beta chain was sequenced during a study of cytotoxic CD8 clonotypes in ibrutinib-treated CLL. Study-wide results and caveats: Clonality measured at baseline exceeded age-matched healthy donors, tracking circulating CD8+ T-cell counts.

TCRdb's table, derived via immunoSEQ multiplex PCR, lists solely in-frame clones and lacks some. The table includes 270,000 or so clones, 76% detected once. Concerning this clone itself: What it recognizes is unknown.

This CDR3 spans 16 amino acids. CDR1 and CDR2 from the germline V gene are LNHNV and YYDKDF (reference sequence). V shed 2 bases and J 11 bases; nucleotides not matched to a gene: 14. V gene TRBV15 combines with J gene TRBJ1-5, with 8 bases lining up with TRBD1. Sequenced here: PBMCs, sampled at disease progression, from a patient treated with ibrutinib. The source is a human donor with chronic lymphocytic leukemia. The CDR3 DNA reads as TGTGCCACCAGCAGATCCCCGGGACAGGCGAGTGCGGCCCAGCATTTT. Protein sequence: CATSRSPGQASAAQHF.